Each of the 25 T cell receptor beta chains below was sequenced from the same sample in a study of cytomegalovirus exposure and HLA in healthy donors. Libraries were prepared by immunoSEQ multiplex PCR; TCRdb keeps only in-frame clonotypes and omits some of them. The sample consists of some 170,000 clones, around four fifths of them appearing once. The material sequenced was PBMCs. The receptors here all came from a man aged 30-40 years in good health and CMV-seropositive.

The chain recombines TRBV6-1 with TRBJ2-1; 8 nucleotides agree with TRBD2. There are 12 residues in the CDR3. Germline assignment: CDR1 MNHNS and CDR2 SASEGT. With 7 bases clipped from V and 15 bases from J, the junction kept 11 bases outside the gene matches. This CDR3 reads CASNPRRGVRFF. CDR3 DNA sequence: TGTGCCAGCAACCCCCGGCGGGGGGTTAGGTTCTTC.

V and J are TRBV10-3 and TRBJ1-4; D might be TRBD1 (5 bases). V was pared by 0 bases and J by 3 bases, with 8 bases between. The CDR3 extends over 15 amino acids. Germline V lookup: CDR1 ENHRY, CDR2 SYGVKD. The CDR3 sequence is CAISESKGSNEKLFF. The CDR3 bases are TGTGCCATCAGTGAGTCGAAGGGGTCTAATGAAAAACTGTTTTTT.

The rearrangement joins TRBV12-5 to TRBJ2-7; 12 bases agree with TRBD2. Germline trimming cut 3 bases from V and 2 bases from J; bases unmatched to any gene: 5. This CDR3 is built from 16 residues. CDR1 LGHNT and CDR2 FRNRAP come from the germline V gene. The CDR3 region has the DNA TGTGCTAGTGGTTTCCAACTAGCGGGGGGACCCTACGAGCAGTACTTC. This encodes CASGFQLAGGPYEQYF.

The CDR3 sequence is CSVLVTGVHEQFF. CDR3 nucleotides: TGCAGCGTTCTTGTGACAGGGGTGCATGAGCAGTTCTTC. The rearrangement links TRBV29-1 to TRBJ2-1; TRBD1 aligns across 8 bases. V shed 5 bases and J 8 bases; nucleotides not matched to a gene: 8. CDR3 length: 13 residues. CDR1 and CDR2 from the germline V gene are SQVTM and ANQGSEA.

This clone was counted once. The rearrangement joins TRBV30 to TRBJ1-1; TRBD1 is a possible D gene (6 bases). This CDR3 is 13 amino acids long. V was trimmed by 4 bases and J by 0 bases, leaving 9 bases between them. CDR1 is GTSNPN and CDR2 is SVGIG in the germline V gene (reference sequence). The CDR3, as DNA: TGTGCCTGGACGGGACAATTGAACACTGAAGCTTTCTTT. Its protein is CAWTGQLNTEAFF.

CDR3 residues: CASSSTGASPQETQYF. The CDR3 DNA sequence: TGCGCCAGCAGCTCGACAGGGGCCAGCCCCCAAGAGACCCAGTACTTC. The rearrangement links TRBV5-1 to TRBJ2-5, with 8 bases matching TRBD1. The junction had 8 bases not matched to a gene; V was cut back by 3 bases and J by 1 base. The CDR3 loop spans 16 amino acids. Germline CDR1 reads SGHRS; CDR2 reads YFSETQ.

The J gene is TRBJ2-1, the V gene TRBV5-6; TRBD2 matches 13 bases. J lost 9 bases, V lost 4 bases, and 7 bases had no gene match. This CDR3 is 15 amino acids long. Germline lookup yields CDR1 SGHDT and CDR2 YYEEEE. The CDR3 coding sequence is TGTGCCAGCAGCAGAACTAGCGGGGGGGCCGGTGAGCAGTTCTTC. It translates to CASSRTSGGAGEQFF. The complete variable domain, with remaining parts taken from reference TRBV5-6 and TRBJ2-1, reads DAGVTQSPTHLIKTRGQQVTLRCSPKSGHDTVSWYQQALGQGPQFIFQYYEEEERQRGNFPDRFSGHQFPNYSSELNVNALLLGDSALYLCASSRTSGGAGEQFFGPGTRLTVL.

This chain joins TRBV5-8 and TRBJ1-5; TRBD1 matches 7 bases. CDR1 SGHTS and CDR2 YDEGEE come from the germline V gene. The CDR3 has 17 residues. V shed 4 bases and J 3 bases; nucleotides not matched to a gene: 13. CDR3: CASSPGQAPGANQPQHF. The CDR3, as DNA: TGTGCCAGCAGCCCCGGACAGGCTCCCGGCGCCAATCAGCCCCAGCATTTT.

On this clone: Relative to the germline gene, one junction end is altered; a read error may explain this. V usage is TRBV7-7 and J usage is TRBJ1-3, with 8 bases lining up with TRBD1. CDR3 size: 17 residues. Looked up from germline, CDR1 is SSHAT and CDR2 is FNYEAQ (reference sequence). CDR3 amino acids: CASSLLPGGHSGNTIYF. The CDR3 bases are TGTGCTAGCAGCTTACTTCCAGGGGGCCACTCTGGAAACACCATATATTTT.

The chain employs TRBV19 and TRBJ1-5, with 7 bases that match TRBD1. Germline V lookup: CDR1 LNHDA, CDR2 SQIVND (reference sequence). The CDR3 is made up of 14 amino acids. V was clipped by 3 bases and J by 2 bases; unmatched bases: 1. CDR3 nucleotides: TGTGCCAGTAGTATCCAGGGGGGCAATCAGCCCCAGCATTTT. Its translation: CASSIQGGNQPQHF.

The chain combines TRBV5-5 with TRBJ1-2; tentative D call: TRBD1 (5 bases). V was pared by 0 bases and J by 7 bases, with 19 bases between. This CDR3 has 16 residues. Germline values: CDR1 SGHKS, CDR2 YYEKEE (reference sequence). The CDR3 nucleotides are TGTGCCAGCAGCTTGGTGTGGGTAGACAGCGGGTTTGGCTACACCTTC. Translated, it gives CASSLVWVDSGFGYTF. The whole variable domain, filled in from reference TRBV5-5 and TRBJ1-2, reads DAGVTQSPTHLIKTRGQQVTLRCSPISGHKSVSWYQQVLGQGPQFIFQYYEKEERGRGNFPDRFSARQFPNYSSELNVNALLLGDSALYLCASSLVWVDSGFGYTFGSGTRLTVV.

V usage is TRBV11-2 and J usage is TRBJ2-2; 9 bases align to TRBD1. CDR1 SGHAT and CDR2 FQNNGV come from the germline V gene. The junction had 6 bases not matched to a gene; V was cut back by 1 base and J by 6 bases. The CDR3 spans 16 residues. The CDR3 protein is CASSLVRTGAAGELFF. In DNA form, the CDR3 reads TGTGCCAGCAGCTTAGTCCGGACAGGGGCGGCCGGGGAGCTGTTTTTT.

CDR3 loop: CASGELAASSYNEQFF. CDR3 DNA: TGTGCCAGCGGCGAACTAGCGGCAAGCTCCTACAATGAGCAGTTCTTC. The chain joins TRBV9 to TRBJ2-1; 8 bases agree with TRBD2. The germline CDR1 and CDR2 sequences are SGDLS and YYNGEE. This CDR3 contains 16 residues. With V trimmed by 7 bases and J by 0 bases, 9 bases remained unmatched.

The chain joins TRBV11-3 to TRBJ1-1; 8 bases match TRBD1. With V trimmed by 5 bases and J by 1 base, 6 bases remained unmatched. CDR1 and CDR2 from the germline V gene are SGHNT and YENEEA. The CDR3 is made up of 15 amino acids. The CDR3 reads CASSPRTGQNTEAFF. The CDR3 bases are TGTGCCAGCAGCCCCAGGACAGGGCAGAACACTGAAGCTTTCTTT.

The V gene is TRBV4-3, the J gene TRBJ2-1, with a weak D call TRBD2 (6 bases). CDR1 is LGHNA and CDR2 is YSLEER in the germline V gene. The germline V and J ends were trimmed by 0 bases and 1 base, with 7 bases remaining between them. The CDR3 spans 15 residues. CDR3 sequence: CASSQEEGSYNEQFF. CDR3 coding DNA: TGCGCCAGCAGCCAAGAGGAGGGGTCCTACAATGAGCAGTTCTTC.

The chain is built from TRBV7-9 and TRBJ2-1; weak D call: TRBD2 (7 bases). The CDR3 covers 17 residues. V was cut by 5 bases and J by 3 bases, with 20 bases left in between. Germline V gene lookup returns CDR1 SEHNR and CDR2 FQNEAQ (reference sequence). CDR3 coding DNA: TGTGCCAGCAGCCTCCCTCGGGGGGCCATCAACTACAATGAGCAGTTCTTC. Its translation: CASSLPRGAINYNEQFF.

This rearrangement joins TRBV2 to TRBJ2-1; 14 bases map to TRBD2. The CDR3 contains 21 residues. J gave up 0 bases and V 4 bases, and 14 bases lay outside the gene matches. Germline CDR1 and CDR2: SNHLY and FYNNEI. The CDR3 loop is CASSVEIGWTSGGSSYNEQFF. DNA of the CDR3: TGTGCCAGCAGTGTAGAGATTGGTTGGACTAGCGGGGGGAGCTCCTACAATGAGCAGTTCTTC.

The genes are TRBV6-5 and TRBJ2-1; the match to TRBD1 covers 10 bases. This CDR3 is 14 amino acids long. The V segment lost 1 base and the J segment 7 bases; nucleotides outside the gene matches: 1. CDR1 and CDR2 (germline): MNHEY, SVGAGI. The chain's CDR3 is CASSYLGQGNEQFF. The DNA of the CDR3 is TGTGCCAGCAGTTACTTGGGACAGGGGAATGAGCAGTTCTTC.

The chain is built from TRBV5-1 and TRBJ2-2; 9 bases are a match to TRBD2. There are 14 residues in the CDR3. V dropped 6 bases and J dropped 5; count of bases not matched to a gene: 5. CDR1 and CDR2 (germline): SGHRS, YFSETQ. The CDR3 nucleotides read TGCGCCAGCATCCCGGGACTAGCAACCGGGGAGCTGTTTTTT. Translation gives CASIPGLATGELFF.

This clone was picked up a small number of times. V gene TRBV11-2 combines with J gene TRBJ2-3; 7 nucleotides align to TRBD2. The J segment lost 11 bases and the V segment lost 5 bases, leaving 19 bases of the junction unmatched. CDR1 and CDR2 from the germline V gene are SGHAT and FQNNGV. CDR3 length equals 16 residues. The CDR3: CASSDGGTTQGRRQYF. In nucleotides, the CDR3 is TGTGCCAGCAGCGATGGAGGGACTACTCAGGGCCGTCGGCAGTATTTT.

The chain employs TRBV2 and TRBJ2-5; a weak D match, TRBD2 (6 bases). The V gene's germline CDR1 is SNHLY and CDR2 FYNNEI. CDR3 size: 14 residues. V was clipped by 7 bases and J by 1 base, with 13 bases between them. This CDR3 reads CASIPRGTQETQYF. In nucleotides, the CDR3 is TGTGCCAGCATCCCCCGGGGGACCCAAGAGACCCAGTACTTC.

The CDR3, as DNA: TGTGCCAGCAGCCGAAACCTGGGACAGGGGAATCAGCCCCAGCATTTT. Amino acids: CASSRNLGQGNQPQHF. The chain carries TRBV4-2 and TRBJ1-5, with 10 bases that match TRBD1. Per germline, CDR1 LGHNA and CDR2 YNFKEQ. V lost 4 bases, J lost 4 bases, and 7 bases stayed unmatched. The CDR3 length is 16 residues.

The genes are TRBV5-4 and TRBJ2-3; D perhaps matches TRBD1 (6 bases). CDR1 is SGHNT, CDR2 YYREEE, per germline (reference sequence). The CDR3 totals 16 residues. Trimming removed 4 bases at V and 2 bases at J, with 17 bases between. This CDR3 reads CASSGLRAGATDTQYF. The CDR3 DNA reads TGTGCCAGCAGCGGGCTTCGGGCAGGGGCCACAGATACGCAGTATTTT.

The V and J genes are TRBV30 and TRBJ1-1; 9 bases fit TRBD1. The ends lost 2 bases at V and 0 bases at J; junction bases unmatched: 7. Germline V gene data show CDR1 as GTSNPN and CDR2 as SVGIG (reference sequence). This CDR3 region has 16 residues. The CDR3 DNA sequence: TGTGCCTGGAGTTACAGGGGGCTAATCATGAACACTGAAGCTTTCTTT. Its translation: CAWSYRGLIMNTEAFF.

This chain uses TRBV2 with TRBJ2-5, with D possibly TRBD2 on 5 matching bases. V was cut by 2 bases and J by 4 bases, with 11 bases left in between. The CDR3 consists of 14 residues. Germline CDR1 SNHLY, CDR2 FYNNEI. CDR3 in DNA: TGTGCCAGCAGTGAACGACTACCTCGAGAGACCCAGTACTTC. It encodes CASSERLPRETQYF.